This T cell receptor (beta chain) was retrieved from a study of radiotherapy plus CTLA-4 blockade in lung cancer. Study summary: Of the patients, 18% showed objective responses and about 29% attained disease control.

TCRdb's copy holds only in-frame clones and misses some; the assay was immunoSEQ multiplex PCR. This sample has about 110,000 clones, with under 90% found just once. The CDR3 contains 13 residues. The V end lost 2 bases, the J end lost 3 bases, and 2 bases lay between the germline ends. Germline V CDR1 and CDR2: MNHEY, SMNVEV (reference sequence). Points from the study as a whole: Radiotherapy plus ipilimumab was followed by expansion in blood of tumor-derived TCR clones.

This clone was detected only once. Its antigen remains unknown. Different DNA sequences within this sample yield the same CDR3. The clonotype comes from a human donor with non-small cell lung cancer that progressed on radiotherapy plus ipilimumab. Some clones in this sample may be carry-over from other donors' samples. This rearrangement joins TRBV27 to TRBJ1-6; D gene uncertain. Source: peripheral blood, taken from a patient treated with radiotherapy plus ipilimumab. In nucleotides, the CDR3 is TGTGCCAGCAGTTTAATCTATAATTCACCCCTCCACTTT. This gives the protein CASSLIYNSPLHF.